A selection of T cell receptor beta chains follows, all from one sample in a study of T cell repertoires in cytomegalovirus infection. Their antigens remain unidentified. TCRdb reanalysed the reads using MiXCR and keeps one entry per CDR3 protein. The data show fewer than 950,000 distinct CDR3 sequences, 30% to 35% seen once. The source was cultured CD8+ T cells from PBMCs, collected from culture after CMV antigen stimulation. These receptors were collected from a human donor in good health (CMV status not recorded). Some clones in this sample may be carry-over from other donors' samples. The CDR3 runs from the conserved cysteine through the conserved F or W. D genes are given only for firm matches. Size values are once, few and many counts, or a class for expanded clones, and some rows have none.

-	TRBV6-2/TRBV6-3	TRBJ2-3	-	TGTGCCAGCTATGGAGCCAGTGGTATATGGGATACGCAGTATTTT	CASYGASGIWDTQYF
-	TRBV2	TRBJ1-1	-	TGTGCCAGCAGTGAAAGGGGGGCGAGGACTGAAGCTTTCTTT	CASSERGARTEAFF
-	TRBV6-6	TRBJ1-1	-	TGTGCCAGCAGTTATGCAAGTTCCCGCATGAACACTGAAGCTTTCTTT	CASSYASSRMNTEAFF
-	TRBV10-3	TRBJ2-2	-	TGTGCCCTCCTCACTACGAACACCGGGGAGCTGTTTTTT	CALLTTNTGELFF
-	TRBV6-1	TRBJ2-2	few	TGTGCCAGCAGCTCACATGGGCCCGGGGAGCTGTTTTTT	CASSSHGPGELFF
-	TRBV11-1	TRBJ1-1	few	TGTGCCAGCAGCTTAGACCCGAGGCAAGAAGCTTTCTTT	CASSLDPRQEAFF
-	TRBV11-2	TRBJ2-3	-	TGTGCCAGCAGTCTTAGACCCCAAAGGGATACGCAGTATTTT	CASSLRPQRDTQYF
-	TRBV14	TRBJ2-1	few	TGTGCCAGCAGCCGGGACTGGGACAATGAGCAGTTCTTC	CASSRDWDNEQFF
-	TRBV4-3	TRBJ1-4	-	TGCGCCAGCAGCCCGAGTCCTTATTACCCGCCCCAGGTGACTAATGAAAAACTGTTTTTT	CASSPSPYYPPQVTNEKLFF
-	TRBV7-9	TRBJ1-1	few	TGTGCCAGCAGCCCGAGGACACCGGCGGACACTGAAGCTTTCTTT	CASSPRTPADTEAFF
-	TRBV19	TRBJ2-7	-	TGTGCCAGTAGTCCCCGCAGGGGAAGGACCTACGAGCAGTACTTC	CASSPRRGRTYEQYF
TRBD2	TRBV5-6	TRBJ2-1	few	TGTGCCAGCAGCTATGGCCCCGGGACTAAATTTGGGCAGTTCTTC	CASSYGPGTKFGQFF
TRBD2	TRBV29-1	TRBJ2-7	-	TGCAGCGTCAGCGGGGGGGCCCACGAGCAGTACTTC	CSVSGGAHEQYF
TRBD1	TRBV12-5	TRBJ1-2	few	TGTGCTAGTGCCACAGGGGTGGATGGCTACACCTTC	CASATGVDGYTF
TRBD2	TRBV10-3	TRBJ2-3	-	TGTGCCACCCTGGGTGATAGCGGGGGGCTAGCAGATACGCAGTATTTT	CATLGDSGGLADTQYF
TRBD2	TRBV10-2	TRBJ2-7	-	TGCGCCAGCAGTGTTAGCGGGGGGACCTCCTACGAGCAGTACTTC	CASSVSGGTSYEQYF
-	TRBV12-3/TRBV12-4	TRBJ2-1	-	TGTGCCAGCCGTGAAGGGGGGAAGTATGAGCAGTTCTTC	CASREGGKYEQFF
-	TRBV15	TRBJ2-2	-	TGTGCCACCAGCAGGGCCCCCCGCAAGCACACCGGGGAGCTGTTTTTT	CATSRAPRKHTGELFF
TRBD1	TRBV2	TRBJ2-7	few	TGTGCCAGCACTTTGACAGGGGCCTCCTCCTACGAGCAGTACTTC	CASTLTGASSYEQYF
-	TRBV7-2	TRBJ2-1	many	TGTGCCAGCAGCTTATTAGGGAGGCGAGCCCCTATCAATGAGCAGTTCTTC	CASSLLGRRAPINEQFF
TRBD1	TRBV7-9	TRBJ2-3	-	TGTGCCAGCAGCCCAAGGACAGGGGTCACAGATACGCAGTATTTT	CASSPRTGVTDTQYF
TRBD1	TRBV7-9	TRBJ2-1	-	TGTGCCAGCAGCGTGGGGACAGGGCTCTACAATGAGCAGTTCTTC	CASSVGTGLYNEQFF
-	TRBV7-6	TRBJ1-3	-	TGTGCCAGCAGCTTAGATGGGGCAGGGACCTCTGGAAACACCATATATTTT	CASSLDGAGTSGNTIYF
-	TRBV12-3/TRBV12-4	TRBJ2-3	many	TGTGCCAGCAAGGGAAGGGATACGCAGTATTTT	CASKGRDTQYF
-	TRBV7-4	TRBJ2-1	-	TGTGCCAGCAGCTTCGATGGGTCAGGGGACCCCAATGAGCAGTTCTTC	CASSFDGSGDPNEQFF